Listed below are T cell receptor beta chains from one sample, sequenced in a study of T cells after yellow fever vaccination. TCRdb independently ran MiXCR on the 5' RACE reads; one entry per CDR3 protein. The data contain 500,000 to 650,000 distinct CDR3 sequences, about 13% of them seen just once; the ten biggest clones take up over 13%. This specimen consisted of PBMCs, obtained on the day of the yellow fever booster vaccination. All receptors come from a man in his thirties or forties who received the YFV17D yellow fever vaccine. Each CDR3 is given with its conserved first and last residue. The D gene is left open where the match is weak. The size of a clone is reported for some rows only, either as once, few or many, or as a class for expanded clones.

NA | few | TRBJ1-6 | TRBV7-8 | CASSLAWTEGHSPLHF | TGTGCCAGCAGCTTAGCGTGGACCGAGGGACATTCACCCCTCCACTTT
TRBD2 | many | TRBJ2-3 | TRBV9 | CASSVVTSGSGGTDTQYF | TGTGCCAGCAGCGTAGTCACTAGCGGGAGTGGAGGCACAGATACGCAGTATTTT
TRBD1 | many | TRBJ1-2 | TRBV7-9 | CASSPRQGAYGYTF | TGTGCCAGCAGCCCGAGACAGGGGGCCTATGGCTACACCTTC
NA | few | TRBJ2-3 | TRBV30 | CAWSGQITDTQYF | TGTGCCTGGAGTGGGCAGATCACAGATACGCAGTATTTT
NA | NA | TRBJ2-5 | TRBV6-1 | CASSQQGGIQTQYF | TGTGCCAGCAGTCAACAGGGGGGGATACAGACCCAGTACTTC
NA | few | TRBJ2-4 | TRBV19 | CASRRTGRENIQYF | TGTGCCAGTAGGCGGACAGGGAGGGAAAACATTCAGTACTTC
TRBD2 | few | TRBJ2-3 | TRBV10-2 | CASSYGLAGKDTQYF | TGCGCCAGCAGCTACGGACTAGCGGGAAAGGATACGCAGTATTTT
NA | few | TRBJ2-7 | TRBV18 | CASSPNEIYEQYF | TGTGCCAGCTCACCGAACGAGATTTACGAGCAGTACTTC
TRBD1 | NA | TRBJ1-1 | TRBV20-1 | CRVDRGPNTEAFF | TGCAGGGTAGACAGGGGACCGAACACTGAAGCTTTCTTT
NA | NA | TRBJ2-7 | TRBV7-9 | CASTTAWDAYEQYF | TGTGCCAGCACTACTGCTTGGGACGCCTACGAGCAGTACTTC
TRBD2 | NA | TRBJ2-3 | TRBV20-1 | CSARTSVDTQYF | TGCAGTGCTAGGACTAGCGTGGATACGCAGTATTTT
NA | few | TRBJ1-1 | TRBV5-6 | CASSLTEAGTEAFF | TGTGCCAGCAGCTTGACGGAGGCTGGCACTGAAGCTTTCTTT
NA | few | TRBJ1-2 | TRBV6-2/TRBV6-3 | CASVTAGTGGYTF | TGTGCCAGCGTCACGGCCGGGACCGGCGGCTACACCTTC
NA | NA | TRBJ2-3 | TRBV7-2 | CASRQVSDTQYF | TGTGCCAGCAGGCAGGTCTCAGATACGCAGTATTTT
NA | few | TRBJ1-1 | TRBV5-6 | CASTTGPKGENTEAFF | TGTGCCAGCACCACAGGACCGAAGGGAGAGAACACTGAAGCTTTCTTT
NA | many | TRBJ2-7 | TRBV30 | CAGWPRTPNYEQYF | TGTGCCGGATGGCCTAGGACTCCCAATTACGAGCAGTACTTC
NA | NA | TRBJ2-7 | TRBV7-2 | CATSGTSFSNEQYF | TGTGCCACCTCGGGAACTAGTTTCTCCAACGAGCAGTACTTC
NA | few | TRBJ2-5 | TRBV6-5 | CASSYSSQTAVETQYF | TGTGCCAGCAGTTACTCGTCCCAGACAGCCGTCGAGACCCAGTACTTC
NA | few | TRBJ2-3 | TRBV5-1 | CASSLEESHGDTQYF | TGCGCCAGCAGCTTGGAGGAGTCTCACGGGGATACGCAGTATTTT
NA | once | TRBJ1-5 | TRBV4-3 | CASSQDLGSQPQHF | TGCGCCAGCAGCCAAGATCTGGGGTCCCAGCCCCAGCATTTT
NA | few | TRBJ2-5 | TRBV7-9 | CASSLHRAPSQETQYF | TGTGCCAGCAGCTTGCACAGGGCCCCCAGCCAAGAGACCCAGTACTTC
TRBD2 | few | TRBJ2-1 | TRBV23-1 | CASRRLKREGPIYEQFF | TGCGCCAGCCGACGCCTGAAGCGGGAGGGCCCAATCTATGAGCAGTTCTTC
TRBD1 | few | TRBJ1-1 | TRBV14 | CASSEQGRFATEAFF | TGTGCCAGCAGCGAACAGGGGCGGTTTGCCACTGAAGCTTTCTTT
TRBD2 | few | TRBJ2-3 | TRBV9 | CASSFEGTSGSDTQYF | TGTGCCAGCAGCTTCGAGGGGACTAGCGGGAGTGATACGCAGTATTTT
NA | NA | TRBJ2-3 | TRBV24-1 | CATSDLGSGDTQYF | TGTGCCACCAGTGATTTGGGTAGTGGCGATACGCAGTATTTT
TRBD2 | NA | TRBJ2-7 | TRBV28 | CASSTAGTSSHEQYF | TGTGCCAGCAGTACAGCCGGGACTAGCTCCCACGAGCAGTACTTC